This T cell receptor beta chain was captured by sequencing in a study of T cells in Graves' hyperthyroidism and ophthalmopathy. Across the whole study: The initial diagnosis was the point when peripheral blood was collected, ahead of any treatment.

Many counts were recorded for this clonotype. Its specificity is unknown. The germline gives CDR1 SNHLY, CDR2 FYNNEI. Trimming stripped 5 bases from V and 6 bases from J, with 5 bases between. The CDR3 consists of 10 residues. Hyperthyroidism was newly diagnosed in patients aged 18 to 65 (duration under 2 months). The study, taken as a whole, reports: Among thyroid clonotypes expanded above 0.001, most also appeared in blood. Researchers report that a 13 V-J model separated ophthalmopathy from stable hyperthyroidism.

RNA transcripts yielded amplified TCR beta CDR3 regions. The TCR CDR3 was amplified in a first-round RT-PCR using the HTBI primer set. TCRdb re-derived calls from the multiplex PCR reads in MiXCR, one entry per CDR3 protein. The repertoire has roughly 290,000 distinct CDR3 sequences, roughly 13% of them found once; the top ten carry 7% to 8.5%. The sample was blood. The V call is TRBV2, the J call TRBJ2-7; no definite D call. This sequence was found in a woman younger than 45 with Graves' hyperthyroidism that later progressed to Graves' ophthalmopathy. The CDR3 DNA is TGTGCCAGCAGTTGGATCGAGCAGTACTTC. As protein: CASSWIEQYF.